The rows below give T cell receptor beta chains drawn from one sample of a study of T cell repertoires in cytomegalovirus infection. Each CDR3 protein gets one entry after TCRdb re-called the reads with MiXCR. The sample yields about 570,000 distinct CDR3 sequences, around 40% seen once. These receptors have no identified antigens. The sample in question was cultured PBMCs, obtained from culture after CMV antigen stimulation. These receptors came from a human donor in good health (CMV status not recorded). Some clones in this sample may be carry-over from other donors' samples. Each CDR3 is given without its conserved first and last residue. Clone size is shown for a subset of rows, as once, few, many or a class of expanded clone.

CDR3: ASSLAGTPMDNEQF
V: TRBV5-1
size: few
J: TRBJ2-1

CDR3: ASSLARQANYGYT
V: TRBV7-8
size: NA
J: TRBJ1-2

CDR3: SARGTINEQF
V: TRBV20-1
size: NA
J: TRBJ2-1

CDR3: ASRSPVQETQY
V: TRBV6-5
size: NA
J: TRBJ2-5

CDR3: ASSPRPGGNTEAF
V: TRBV7-2
size: many
J: TRBJ1-1

CDR3: AISDPSLNQPQH
V: TRBV10-3
size: NA
J: TRBJ1-5

CDR3: SAIDGPRGSNSPLH
V: TRBV20-1
size: NA
J: TRBJ1-6

CDR3: ASSAATASNQPQH
V: TRBV6-1
size: NA
J: TRBJ1-5

CDR3: ASSYLPSSAGNTIY
V: TRBV6-5
size: NA
J: TRBJ1-3

CDR3: ASSPEGARQETQY
V: TRBV13
size: once
J: TRBJ2-5

CDR3: ASVMDRQGWETQY
V: TRBV7-9
size: NA
J: TRBJ2-5

CDR3: ASSHSKQGGDTQY
V: TRBV4-3
size: NA
J: TRBJ2-3

CDR3: ASSHTAGGWPAHEQY
V: TRBV7-9
size: NA
J: TRBJ2-7

CDR3: ASSRGGAGNTEAF
V: TRBV7-2
size: many
J: TRBJ1-1

CDR3: AISDGDEQF
V: TRBV10-3
size: NA
J: TRBJ2-1

CDR3: ASSNGASGLRTQY
V: TRBV5-5
size: NA
J: TRBJ2-3

CDR3: ASSLPGRGGTGELF
V: TRBV7-2
size: NA
J: TRBJ2-2

CDR3: ASSLVFGSNSYNSPLH
V: TRBV7-2
size: few
J: TRBJ1-6

CDR3: ASSRPGQGWETQY
V: TRBV28
size: NA
J: TRBJ2-5

CDR3: ASRSSSGGARDTQY
V: TRBV19
size: NA
J: TRBJ2-3

CDR3: ASRSPSISGYT
V: TRBV7-8
size: few
J: TRBJ1-2

CDR3: ASSPWFTDTQY
V: TRBV6-8
size: few
J: TRBJ2-3

CDR3: ASSRTSGGYNEQF
V: TRBV6-2/TRBV6-3
size: NA
J: TRBJ2-1

CDR3: ASSPGTDQHEQY
V: TRBV5-1
size: NA
J: TRBJ2-7

CDR3: ASSPRSGIGEQY
V: TRBV18
size: once
J: TRBJ2-7

CDR3: SASRIGIQETQY
V: TRBV20-1
size: NA
J: TRBJ2-5

CDR3: ASSFGAVGTEAF
V: TRBV27
size: NA
J: TRBJ1-1

CDR3: ASSSPRDRNTEAF
V: TRBV7-8
size: few
J: TRBJ1-1

CDR3: ASSPGGGGLNTGELF
V: TRBV12-3/TRBV12-4
size: NA
J: TRBJ2-2

CDR3: ASSSPGQGGYEQY
V: TRBV5-6
size: NA
J: TRBJ2-7

CDR3: ASSPGGAINEQF
V: TRBV7-6
size: NA
J: TRBJ2-1

CDR3: ASSLDPVSEQF
V: TRBV5-1
size: NA
J: TRBJ2-1

CDR3: SATRGGTNEKLF
V: TRBV20-1
size: NA
J: TRBJ1-4